The present T cell receptor beta chain was sequenced within a study of cytomegalovirus exposure and HLA in healthy donors (dated by TCRdb to between 2016 and 2019). For the wider study: A later analysis indicated that the roughly 130 validation repertoires were generated on the platform also employed for the 700 or so repertoires of the first cohort. The study aimed to test whether cataloging public T cell receptors could reveal signatures of past pathogen exposure. Besides the first cohort of 550 to 750 subjects, a separate validation cohort made up of some 110 different subjects was used. To predict cytomegalovirus infection status, the study brought together high-throughput TCR immunosequencing, statistical association of individual TCRs with disease status, and machine learning.

Study-wide conclusions, independent of this receptor: The classifier was reported to diagnose cytomegalovirus status with high specificity and sensitivity in both the original and validation cohorts. All 120 or so repertoires were used to score co-occurrence in the validation cohort in a later analysis, because that analysis had no HLA typing for the cohort. A few of the identified cytomegalovirus-associated TCR beta chains were confirmed in vitro to be specific for cytomegalovirus antigens. The authors suggested that the approach could potentially be extended to other disease states and immunological phenotypes. In the study, about 150 TCR beta chains were listed as associated with cytomegalovirus. Across donors, most TCR sequences were observed very rarely, whereas some public TCRs were present in many individuals. Subsequent analysis determined that TCRs grouped into clusters in the first cohort also showed a tendency toward co-occurrence across the roughly 130 validation repertoires, and approximately 94% of cluster scores exceeded 0.

In the case of this clone: Its antigen is not yet known. The sample holds no much larger clone one base away, and base qualities are not on file.

The donors belonged to the validation cohort of 120 subjects, which was separate from the approximately 700-subject first cohort. Libraries were prepared through the immunoSEQ multiplex PCR assay. The original pipeline was this. A statistical classification framework was developed to diagnose cytomegalovirus status using the catalog of TCR beta chain sequences. TCRdb limited this immuneACCESS table to in-frame rearrangements with V and J called. A share of clones is missing; checked studies link under half to unresolved V genes, and the rest is unexplained. V and J calls and clone size are copied from that table; D and trimming were computed from the DNA. The sample records about 130,000 clones, about 96% of which are singletons. 1.5% to 2% of the sample comes from the top ten. Sequenced sample: PBMCs. The sequence derives from a man aged 18 to 30 in good health and CMV-seronegative.

The CDR3 protein is CSLGLAGGDEQFF. The sequence in DNA is TGCAGCTTAGGACTAGCGGGGGGCGATGAGCAGTTCTTC. The chain uses TRBV29-1 and TRBJ2-1, with 14 central nucleotides matching TRBD2. V trim: 8 bases; J trim: 8 bases; unmatched bases: 5. CDR1 and CDR2 are drawn from the germline V gene: SQVTM, ANQGSEA. Inclusive of the bounding cysteine and phenylalanine, the CDR3 is 13 residues long. Solely the CDR3 DNA is kept, with 39 bases framed from the first base.